Below are 2 T cell receptor beta chains sequenced from a single sample in a study of blood T cell repertoires in COVID-19 (dated by TCRdb to the early 2020s). Library creation used the immunoSEQ multiplex PCR assay. The source is immuneACCESS, and TCRdb retained only in-frame sequences with V and J called. Part of the clones is not carried over; for the studies checked, unresolved V genes explain less than half of this, and the remainder is unexplained. The sample table lists 96,000 or so clones, around nine tenths of them with a count of one. The ten largest clonotypes hold 1.5% to 2% of the sample. Sequencing input: peripheral blood. The receptors were gathered from a man in his 60s with acute or convalescent COVID-19.

There are a few counts of this clone. This chain connects TRBV7-8 to TRBJ1-5; TRBD1 agrees at 7 bases. Germline V gene data show CDR1 as SGHVS and CDR2 as FQNEAQ. V trimming: 1 base; J trimming: 0 bases; junction bases outside the gene matches: 9. The CDR3 has 18 amino acids. The CDR3 DNA sequence: TGTGCCAGCAGCTTAGTCCGGGACAGCGTGTATAGCAATCAGCCCCAGCATTTT. It encodes CASSLVRDSVYSNQPQHF.

This clone was observed once. In DNA, the CDR3 is TGTGCCAGCAGCTCCACAGTAATCAGCTCTGGAAACACCATATATTTT. Its translation: CASSSTVISSGNTIYF. This chain links TRBV5-5 with TRBJ1-3; no clear D. Germline V gene lookup returns CDR1 SGHKS and CDR2 YYEKEE (reference sequence). The CDR3 consists of 16 residues. V was trimmed by 3 bases and J by 0 bases, leaving 13 bases between them.